Listed here are 28 T cell receptor beta chains from one sample, sequenced in a study of read filtering for tumor transcriptome and immune sequencing. Molecular barcoded adaptors covering alpha/delta and beta/gamma chains were used on 400 ng RNA. TCRdb called the reads again in MiXCR, with one record for every CDR3 protein. The data contain some 120,000 distinct CDR3 sequences, 10% to 15% of them singletons. The sample taken for sequencing was a population of CD138-negative cells sorted from bone marrow. The receptors come from a donor over 35 with multiple myeloma.

This clonotype was seen ten or more times. The V call is TRBV28, the J call TRBJ1-1, with D possibly matching TRBD1 (5 bases). Between the trimmed V and J ends, which lost 7 bases and 6 bases, there was a span of 18 bases. The CDR3 spans 14 residues. Germline CDR1 MDHEN, CDR2 SYDVKM. The CDR3 DNA is TGTGCCAGCAACCCGGGACCGGTTAACCCTGAAGCTTTCTTT. Translating it yields CASNPGPVNPEAFF.

Notes on this clonotype: A far larger clone is one base from this, pointing to a likely read error. V usage is TRBV7-6 and J usage is TRBJ2-3, with D unclear. Per the germline V gene, CDR1 is SGHVS and CDR2 is FNYEAQ. This CDR3 has 14 amino acids. The V end was cut by 3 bases, the J end by 4 bases, with 11 bases between. CDR3 protein: CASSFNMGSDTQYF. The DNA of the CDR3 is TGTGCCAGCAGCTTTAACATGGGCTCAGATACGCAGTATTTT.

This clonotype occurred many times. This chain connects TRBV21-1 to TRBJ1-2. TRBV21-1 is a pseudogene segment. CDR3 size: 13 residues. For the CDR3, the DNA is TGTGCCAGCAGCAAAAGCAGAACCTATGGCTACACCTTC. It translates to CASSKSRTYGYTF.

This clonotype was counted ten times or more. The V and J genes are TRBV7-9 and TRBJ1-6; D ambiguous. Trimming shortened V by 4 bases and J by 9 bases, and 4 bases separated the two germline ends. The germline V gene has CDR1 SEHNR and CDR2 FQNEAQ (reference sequence). The CDR3 extends over 11 amino acids. The CDR3 coding sequence is TGTGCCAGCAGCTCGGGTTCACCCCTCCACTTT. Encoded protein: CASSSGSPLHF.

For this clonotype: This may come from a read error, since a much larger clone is one base off. The chain combines TRBV7-2 with TRBJ1-1; TRBD1 aligns across 7 bases. Losses at the gene ends were 6 bases for V and 5 bases for J; bases not matched to a gene: 6. Germline CDR1 reads SGHTA; CDR2 reads FQGNSA. The CDR3 covers 13 residues. CDR3 in amino acids: CASSTGVSTEAFF. CDR3 coding DNA: TGTGCCAGCAGTACAGGGGTTTCTACTGAAGCTTTCTTT.

Concerning this clonotype itself: It may be a read error: a sequence one base away is much more abundant. The CDR3 spells CASSVEPGEKLDSDQSQHF. The CDR3 bases are TGTGCCAGCAGCGTAGAGCCAGGGGAAAAATTGGATTCAGATCAGTCCCAGCATTTT. The J gene is TRBJ1-5, the V gene TRBV9; TRBD1 is a possible D gene (6 bases). Germline V gene sequence: CDR1 SGDLS, CDR2 YYNGEE. This CDR3 is built from 19 residues.

Many counts were recorded for this clonotype. The V call is TRBV29-1, the J call TRBJ2-7, with D unclear. CDR1 is SQVTM, CDR2 ANQGSEA, per germline. The CDR3 runs to 11 residues. Deletions cut 4 bases from V and 0 bases from J, with 4 bases between. DNA of the CDR3: TGCAGCGTTGCCCTCTCCTACGAGCAGTACTTC. Amino acid sequence: CSVALSYEQYF.

The chain combines TRBV6-4 with TRBJ1-1; D not resolved. CDR1 is MRHNA, CDR2 SNTAGT, per germline. The CDR3 loop spans 12 amino acids. Trimming removed 8 bases from V and 3 bases from J, with 10 bases in between. CDR3 in DNA: TGTGCCAGCGAACGAGCGGACACTGAAGCTTTCTTT. Translated, it gives CASERADTEAFF.

This clonotype was counted at least ten times. The chain carries TRBV2 and TRBJ2-1; 10 bases fit TRBD2. The germline V gene has CDR1 SNHLY and CDR2 FYNNEI. The trim removed 6 bases at V and 7 bases at J, leaving 6 bases unmatched. The CDR3 is made up of 14 amino acids. This chain's CDR3 is CASSLAGGVNEQFF. CDR3 DNA: TGTGCCAGCAGCTTAGCGGGAGGAGTGAATGAGCAGTTCTTC.

This rearrangement joins TRBV10-2 to TRBJ2-3; TRBD2 matches 11 bases. Germline CDR1 is WSHSY and CDR2 is SAAADI. CDR3 size: 16 residues. V lost 7 bases and J lost 4; bases outside the gene matches: 10. The CDR3 protein is CASNDITSGRPDTQYF. As DNA, the CDR3 is TGCGCCAGCAATGACATTACTAGCGGGAGACCAGATACGCAGTATTTT.

The table lists this clonotype with a few counts. The chain combines TRBV5-1 with TRBJ1-3; D possibly corresponds to TRBD1 (5 bases). The V and J ends lost 7 bases and 0 bases respectively, with 14 bases between them. Looked up from germline, CDR1 is SGHRS and CDR2 is YFSETQ. This CDR3 contains 15 residues. CDR3 loop: CASCLDGGSGNTIYF. In DNA form, the CDR3 reads TGCGCCAGCTGCCTCGATGGGGGCTCTGGAAACACCATATATTTT.

This clonotype was seen repeatedly, ten times or more. This chain connects TRBV9 to TRBJ2-5; 11 positions agree with TRBD2. The J segment lost 2 bases and the V segment lost 4 bases, leaving 7 bases of the junction unmatched. Germline CDR1 reads SGDLS; CDR2 reads YYNGEE. The CDR3 loop spans 16 amino acids. In nucleotides, the CDR3 is TGTGCCAGCAGCACCCCGGGACTAGCGGAACAAGAGACCCAGTACTTC. As protein: CASSTPGLAEQETQYF.

This clonotype showed up many times. CDR3 protein: CASSLARGGVHEQYF. CDR3 DNA sequence: TGCGCCAGCAGCTTGGCCCGGGGAGGGGTCCACGAGCAGTACTTC. The gene calls are TRBV5-1 and TRBJ2-7; 7 bases align to TRBD2. CDR3 length equals 15 residues. V gave up 0 bases and J gave up 5 bases; unmatched junction bases: 8. Looked up from germline, CDR1 is SGHRS and CDR2 is YFSETQ.

This clonotype was picked up many times. The J gene is TRBJ2-1, the V gene TRBV6-1, with 9 nucleotides matching TRBD1. The CDR3 sequence is 15 residues long. Germline CDR1 is MNHNS and CDR2 is SASEGT. V trimming: 6 bases; J trimming: 12 bases; junction bases outside the gene matches: 15. CDR3 nucleotides: TGTGCCAGCAGGCGACAGGGGGGCCTAACAGAGGCGCAGTTCTTC. As protein: CASRRQGGLTEAQFF.

This clonotype was detected ten times or more. This CDR3 reads CASSDSGRGGQPQHF. DNA of the CDR3: TGTGCCAGCAGTGATAGCGGCAGGGGAGGTCAGCCCCAGCATTTT. The chain combines TRBV2 with TRBJ1-5; D perhaps matches TRBD1 (6 bases). V lost 3 bases to trimming and J lost 6 bases, with 15 bases between them. Germline values: CDR1 SNHLY, CDR2 FYNNEI. This CDR3 has 15 residues.

This clonotype showed up just a few times. It may be a read error: a sequence one base away is much more abundant. The chain combines TRBV7-2 with TRBJ2-1; TRBD2 agrees at 8 bases. Looked up from germline, CDR1 is SGHTA and CDR2 is FQGNSA. This CDR3 region has 17 residues. The CDR3 DNA follows: TGTGCCAGCAGCTTAGTGGTTTCTAGCGGGCTCTACGATGAGCAGTTCTTC. Translated, it gives CASSLVVSSGLYDEQFF.

The table lists this clonotype with many counts. The rearrangement joins TRBV7-9 to TRBJ1-5, with a weak D call TRBD1 (5 bases). V was shortened by 1 base and J by 2 bases, with 9 bases between the two germline ends. This CDR3 spans 15 amino acids. The germline CDR1 and CDR2 sequences are SEHNR and FQNEAQ (reference sequence). The CDR3: CASSLGGLGNQPQHF. CDR3 nucleotides: TGTGCCAGCAGCTTAGGGGGCCTTGGCAATCAGCCCCAGCATTTT.

This clonotype was seen a few times. A far larger clone is one base from this, pointing to a likely read error. This chain joins TRBV4-1 and TRBJ2-1, with 9 bases lining up with TRBD1. CDR3 length: 17 amino acids. Germline V gene lookup returns CDR1 MGHRA and CDR2 YSYEKL. The CDR3 protein is CAGSQAPGQGQFDEQFF. The CDR3 bases are TGTGCCGGCAGCCAAGCCCCCGGACAGGGGCAGTTTGATGAGCAGTTCTTC.

This clonotype was seen ten or more times. The chain has TRBV24-1 and TRBJ2-3; D may be TRBD1 (6 bases). Trimming cost V 9 bases and J 2 bases, with 8 bases left between them. This CDR3 has 12 residues. Per the germline V gene, CDR1 is KGHDR and CDR2 is SFDVKD. This chain's CDR3 is CATRDNTDTQYF. CDR3 nucleotides: TGTGCCACCCGGGACAACACAGATACGCAGTATTTT.

This clonotype was counted many times. The rearrangement joins TRBV20-1 to TRBJ1-1, with unresolved D. Trimming took off 6 bases at V and 6 bases at J, with 14 bases between the two ends. Looked up from germline, CDR1 is DFQATT and CDR2 is SNEGSKA (reference sequence). The CDR3 length is 12 residues. The CDR3 is CSATPRLAEAFF. CDR3 nucleotides: TGCAGTGCGACACCCCGGTTGGCTGAAGCTTTCTTT.

CDR3 coding DNA: TGTGCCAGCAGTCCCCTGAGCGGGAGCTCCTACGAGCAGTACTTC. This translates into CASSPLSGSSYEQYF. The V and J genes are TRBV12-3 or TRBV12-4 and TRBJ2-7; 8 nucleotides line up with TRBD2. This CDR3 is built from 15 residues. The V gene end was trimmed by 5 bases and the J gene end by 0 bases; junction bases not matched to a gene: 6.

The sample holds one count of this clonotype. Given a much more abundant clone one base away, this may be a read error. As DNA, the CDR3 is TGCAGCGTGGGTGATTACACTGAAGCTTTCTTT. Encoded protein: CSVGDYTEAFF. This chain connects TRBV29-1 to TRBJ1-1; D call uncertain. The CDR3 loop spans 11 amino acids. The germline V gene has CDR1 SQVTM and CDR2 ANQGSEA. Trimming removed 6 bases at V and 3 bases at J, with 8 bases between.

The chain couples TRBV25-1 to TRBJ2-5, with D tentatively TRBD2 (5 bases). The germline V gene encodes CDR1 MGHDK and CDR2 SYGVNS. The CDR3 loop spans 15 amino acids. Trimming pared 1 base from V and 0 bases from J, leaving 9 bases between. CDR3 sequence (DNA): TGTGCCAGCAGTGAATCTAGCCGGTACCAAGAGACCCAGTACTTC. Translated, it gives CASSESSRYQETQYF. The full variable domain, its missing parts supplied by reference TRBV25-1 and TRBJ2-5, is EADIYQTPRYLVIGTGKKITLECSQTMGHDKMYWYQQDPGMELHLIHYSYGVNSTEKGDLSSESTVSRIRTEHFPLTLESARPSHTSQYLCASSESSRYQETQYFGPGTRLLVL.

At least ten counts were recorded for this clonotype. This chain links TRBV30 with TRBJ2-2; TRBD2 agrees at 7 bases. Germline CDR1 is GTSNPN and CDR2 is SVGIG (reference sequence). This CDR3 comprises 14 residues. V shed 0 bases and J 7 bases; nucleotides not matched to a gene: 5. CDR3 protein: CAWSVRGSGGELFF. CDR3 in DNA: TGTGCCTGGAGTGTACGCGGGAGCGGCGGGGAGCTGTTTTTT. Full variable domain (remainder filled in from reference TRBV30 and TRBJ2-2): SQTIHQWPATLVQPVGSPLSLECTVEGTSNPNLYWYRQAAGRGLQLLFYSVGIGQISSEVPQNLSASRPQDRQFILSSKKLLLSDSGFYLCAWSVRGSGGELFFGEGSRLTVL.

Worth noting for this clonotype: An end of the junction differs from the germline gene, which may be a read error. V usage is TRBV19 and J usage is TRBJ1-5, with TRBD1 matching over 8 bases. CDR3 length: 16 residues. Per the germline V gene, CDR1 is LNHDA and CDR2 is SQIVND (reference sequence). The CDR3: CASRGQGGTSKQPQHF. In DNA, the CDR3 is TGTGCCAGTAGAGGACAGGGTGGGACTAGCAAACAGCCCCAGCATTTT.

Regarding this clonotype: A single base separates this from a much larger clone, so it may be a read error. The rearrangement uses TRBV7-2 and TRBJ1-1; 9 nucleotides agree with TRBD1. The CDR3 is 15 amino acids. Germline CDR1 SGHTA, CDR2 FQGNSA. V trimming: 5 bases; J trimming: 6 bases; junction bases outside the gene matches: 10. The CDR3 DNA follows: TGTGCCAGCAGCCCGAGTCGGACAGGGGACGCTGAAGCTTTCTTT. This sequence encodes CASSPSRTGDAEAFF.

This clonotype has at least ten counts. The genes are TRBV29-1 and TRBJ1-1, with TRBD1 matching 9 bases. Germline loops: CDR1 SQVTM, CDR2 ANQGSEA. The CDR3 extends over 12 amino acids. Trimming at V came to 7 bases and at J to 7 bases, leaving 7 bases not matched to a gene. In DNA, the CDR3 is TGCAGCGCGACGGGACAGGGTAATGAAGCTTTCTTT. Protein product: CSATGQGNEAFF.

This clonotype was seen at least ten times. The CDR3 bases are TGCAGTGCTACCCTGCCTGTTTCGGGGGCAGGGGAGCAGTACTTC. As protein: CSATLPVSGAGEQYF. This chain joins TRBV20-1 and TRBJ2-7; D possibly matches TRBD1 or TRBD2 (6 bases each). CDR1 and CDR2 (germline): DFQATT, SNEGSKA (reference sequence). The CDR3 consists of 15 residues. Trimming took 4 bases from V and 7 from J, leaving 23 bases between them.